Shown below are 8 T cell receptor beta chains from a single sample sequenced in a study of blood T cell repertoires in COVID-19 (dated by TCRdb to about 2020). To prepare the library, the immunoSEQ multiplex PCR assay was applied. The source is immuneACCESS, and TCRdb retained only in-frame sequences with V and J called. Part of the clones is not carried over; for the studies checked, unresolved V genes explain less than half of this, and the remainder is unexplained. This sample holds 160,000 or so clones; around 77% were observed only once. Of the sample, around 7% falls within the top ten clones. The sample comprised peripheral blood. The receptor source for this set is a man between 65 and 80 years old with active or convalescent COVID-19.

The chain has TRBV4-1 and TRBJ2-6; unclear D gene. Germline V gene data show CDR1 as MGHRA and CDR2 as YSYEKL. The CDR3 spans 20 residues. V was trimmed by 3 bases and J by 0 bases, leaving 21 bases between them. The CDR3 sequence is CASSHDGEARGYSGANVLTF. The DNA for the CDR3 is TGCGCCAGCAGCCACGACGGAGAGGCGAGAGGTTACTCTGGGGCCAACGTCCTGACTTTC.

The chain recombines TRBV4-2 with TRBJ2-3; 8 bases are a match to TRBD2. J lost 2 bases, V lost 0 bases, and 7 bases had no gene match. The length of the CDR3 is 17 residues. Germline assignment: CDR1 LGHNA and CDR2 YNFKEQ. CDR3 bases: TGTGCCAGCAGCCAAGATGGGGCGGGGGGCACCACAGATACGCAGTATTTT. Translated: CASSQDGAGGTTDTQYF.

This clone was counted once. CDR3 amino acids: CASSLVASGGYNYGYTF. The DNA of the CDR3 is TGTGCCAGCAGCTTAGTTGCTTCGGGAGGATATAATTATGGCTACACCTTC. The J gene is TRBJ1-2, the V gene TRBV7-8; D gene ambiguous. CDR3 length: 17 amino acids. CDR1 and CDR2 from the germline V gene are SGHVS and FQNEAQ. Trimming removed 1 base from V and 5 bases from J, with 20 bases in between.

The V call is TRBV28, the J call TRBJ1-1; D is unresolved. The CDR3 loop spans 15 amino acids. Germline CDR1 reads MDHEN; CDR2 reads SYDVKM. V lost 7 bases to trimming and J lost 1 base, with 16 bases between them. Here the CDR3 reads CASTLTLTTNTEAFF. The CDR3 DNA follows: TGTGCCAGCACGCTTACTTTAACTACGAACACTGAAGCTTTCTTT.

The V gene is TRBV9, the J gene TRBJ1-2, with 7 nucleotides matching TRBD1. The germline V gene encodes CDR1 SGDLS and CDR2 YYNGEE. After removal of 0 bases from V and 8 bases from J, the junction contained 13 bases not matched to a gene. CDR3 length equals 16 residues. The CDR3 region is CASSVVETGARKGYTF. Written as DNA, the CDR3 is TGTGCCAGCAGCGTAGTCGAAACAGGGGCTAGGAAAGGCTACACCTTC.

This rearrangement joins TRBV5-1 to TRBJ1-3; D remains ambiguous. CDR1 is SGHRS and CDR2 is YFSETQ in the germline V gene. Trimming shortened V by 0 bases and J by 0 bases, and 10 bases separated the two germline ends. The CDR3 is made up of 16 amino acids. This CDR3 reads CASSLGPASSGNTIYF. The CDR3 region has the DNA TGCGCCAGCAGCTTGGGTCCAGCTAGCTCTGGAAACACCATATATTTT.

In this sample, this clone turned up once. The rearrangement uses TRBV11-2 and TRBJ2-5; 8 nucleotides match TRBD2. CDR3 size: 15 residues. Germline CDR1 is SGHAT and CDR2 is FQNNGV. After removal of 1 base from V and 6 bases from J, the junction contained 7 bases not matched to a gene. As DNA, the CDR3 is TGTGCCAGCAGCTTAGTGCTAGCGGGCGAAAAGACCCAGTACTTC. Protein: CASSLVLAGEKTQYF.

This chain uses TRBV24-1 with TRBJ2-3; maybe TRBD2 (6 bases). Trimming took off 4 bases at V and 1 base at J, with 11 bases between the two ends. This CDR3 spans 15 amino acids. Looked up from germline, CDR1 is KGHDR and CDR2 is SFDVKD. CDR3 residues: CATSEPSSGTDTQYF. As DNA, the CDR3 is TGTGCCACCAGTGAACCATCTAGCGGCACAGATACGCAGTATTTT.